Included here is one T cell receptor beta chain sequence, with context. A second 7 to 11 cycle PCR used barcoded and J-beta primers. Per sample, CDR3-containing paired-end reads numbered at least 2.5 million. MiXCR, run by TCRdb on the 5' RACE reads, gives a single entry per CDR3 protein. Of 850,000 to 950,000 distinct CDR3 sequences in the sample, about 28% were seen once. The data are from a study of blood T cells in healthy people across ages. PBMCs, at least 7 million per sample, were isolated. Sequencing used blood. The TCR sequence derives from a woman aged 80 or over in good health.

The CDR3: CASSSRVDGELFF. The CDR3 DNA is TGTGCCAGCAGCTCACGAGTTGACGGGGAGCTGTTTTTT. This chain uses TRBV11-2 with TRBJ2-2; D gene ambiguous. This CDR3 comprises 13 residues. The V end was cut by 4 bases, the J end by 7 bases, with 10 bases between. The germline V gene has CDR1 SGHAT and CDR2 FQNNGV.